One T cell receptor (beta chain) is described in this entry. Its antigen is not known. Normal lung was taken at the farthest possible site, at least 3 cm from tumour. This entry is derived from a study of immune cell composition in non-small cell lung cancer. General study points: Tumour-associated clones >0.5% occurred in approximately 34% of adenocarcinomas, 75% of squamous.

This CDR3 is built from 16 residues. CDR1 is ENHRY and CDR2 is SYGVKD in the germline V gene. The germline V and J ends were trimmed by 5 bases and 4 bases, with 19 bases remaining between them. Assay used: immunoSEQ multiplex PCR; TCRdb lists only in-frame clones, some missing. The sample yields 5,500 to 7,500 clones, more than 70% seen once. Sequencing input: non-adjacent lung tissue. The origin of this receptor is a human donor with non-small cell lung cancer. The rearrangement joins TRBV10-3 to TRBJ2-3; a weak D match, TRBD2 (6 bases). The CDR3 protein is CAISQLSGGEADTQYF. In nucleotides, the CDR3 is TGTGCCATCAGTCAACTCTCAGGCGGGGAAGCAGATACGCAGTATTTT.